A single sample is the source of the 9 T cell receptor beta chains below, sequenced in a study of blood T cell repertoires in COVID-19. The data were produced by immunoSEQ multiplex PCR, yet TCRdb's version contains in-frame clones alone and is incomplete. The data show under 200,000 clones, with around four fifths seen just once and roughly a fifth held by the top ten. Material for sequencing was peripheral blood. The origin of the receptors is a woman aged 70-85 years who had recovered from COVID-19.

V and J are TRBV3-1 (or the pseudogene TRBV3-2) and TRBJ1-1; no clear D. The germline V and J ends were trimmed by 0 bases and 5 bases, with 10 bases remaining between them. The CDR3 runs 14 residues. CDR1 LGHDT and CDR2 YNNKEL come from the germline V gene (reference sequence). The CDR3 reads CASSQDTGGTEAFF. CDR3 coding DNA: TGTGCCAGCAGCCAAGATACGGGTGGAACTGAAGCTTTCTTT.

This chain links TRBV5-4 with TRBJ2-1, with D possibly being TRBD2 (6 bases). The CDR3 has 14 amino acids. The V gene's germline CDR1 is SGHNT and CDR2 YYREEE (reference sequence). The germline V and J ends were trimmed by 6 bases and 1 base, with 11 bases remaining between them. DNA of the CDR3: TGTGCCAGCACCCGACGGGGGTCCTACAATGAGCAGTTCTTC. This sequence encodes CASTRRGSYNEQFF.

The V call is TRBV27, the J call TRBJ1-4, with 8 bases aligning to TRBD1. The CDR3 is 15 residues long. Germline V gene data show CDR1 as MNHEY and CDR2 as SMNVEV (reference sequence). V trimming: 3 bases; J trimming: 8 bases; junction bases outside the gene matches: 8. Here the CDR3 reads CASSFSGGYKEKLFF. CDR3 sequence (DNA): TGTGCCAGCAGTTTCTCAGGGGGCTATAAGGAAAAACTGTTTTTT.

This clone occurred a few times. V is TRBV12-3 or TRBV12-4 and J is TRBJ2-1, with D perhaps matching TRBD1 (6 bases). There are 13 residues in the CDR3. Trimming removed 6 bases from V and 6 bases from J, with 12 bases in between. CDR3 DNA: TGTGCCAGCAGCGACCAGGGGATCAATGAGCAGTTCTTC. Encoded protein: CASSDQGINEQFF.

The chain couples TRBV3-1 (or the pseudogene TRBV3-2) to TRBJ2-3; a possible D gene is TRBD2 (6 bases). The CDR3 length is 13 residues. Trimming left V 4 bases short and J 4 bases short, with 9 bases between. Germline lookup yields CDR1 LGHDT and CDR2 YNNKEL (reference sequence). The CDR3 sequence: CASSPAGPDTQYF. CDR3 nucleotide sequence: TGTGCCAGCAGCCCGGCGGGGCCAGATACGCAGTATTTT.

J is TRBJ2-1 and V is TRBV7-3, with 9 bases that match TRBD2. This CDR3 contains 15 residues. Germline values: CDR1 SGHTA, CDR2 FQGTGA. Losses at the gene ends were 5 bases for V and 10 bases for J; bases not matched to a gene: 12. The CDR3, as DNA: TGTGCCAGCAGCCCCCGCCGGACTAGCGTGGAAGAGCAGTTCTTC. Protein sequence: CASSPRRTSVEEQFF.

The chain has TRBV18 and TRBJ1-5; D is unresolved. V dropped 3 bases and J dropped 7 bases, with 13 bases sitting between them. CDR1 is KGHSH and CDR2 is LQKENI in the germline V gene. The CDR3 totals 14 residues. The CDR3 is CASSPGRVGQPQHF. The CDR3 DNA is TGTGCCAGCTCACCTGGGAGGGTTGGGCAGCCCCAGCATTTT. Looking up the rest from reference TRBV18 and TRBJ1-5 gives the full variable domain: NAGVMQNPRHLVRRRGQEARLRCSPMKGHSHVYWYRQLPEEGLKFMVYLQKENIIDESGMPKERFSAEFPKEGPSILRIQQVVRGDSAAYFCASSPGRVGQPQHFGDGTRLSIL.

This chain links TRBV28 with TRBJ2-5; TRBD2 is a possible D gene (6 bases). CDR1 is MDHEN and CDR2 is SYDVKM in the germline V gene. Trimming took 3 bases from V and 1 from J, leaving 18 bases between them. The CDR3 length is 17 residues. The CDR3 region is CASSFGDWAGPQETQYF. The CDR3, as DNA: TGTGCCAGCAGTTTTGGGGATTGGGCGGGACCCCAAGAGACCCAGTACTTC. Combining the CDR3 with reference TRBV28 and TRBJ2-5 gives the whole variable domain DVKVTQSSRYLVKRTGEKVFLECVQDMDHENMFWYRQDPGLGLRLIYFSYDVKMKEKGDIPEGYSVSREKKERFSLILESASTNQTSMYLCASSFGDWAGPQETQYFGPGTRLLVL.

The genes are TRBV9 and TRBJ2-3; 11 bases match TRBD2. V trimming: 4 bases; J trimming: 2 bases; junction bases outside the gene matches: 9. CDR1 is SGDLS, CDR2 YYNGEE, per germline. The CDR3 is 17 amino acids. Here the CDR3 DNA reads TGTGCCAGCAGCCCCCGGTCTAGCGGGAGGACCACAGATACGCAGTATTTT. Amino acid sequence: CASSPRSSGRTTDTQYF.